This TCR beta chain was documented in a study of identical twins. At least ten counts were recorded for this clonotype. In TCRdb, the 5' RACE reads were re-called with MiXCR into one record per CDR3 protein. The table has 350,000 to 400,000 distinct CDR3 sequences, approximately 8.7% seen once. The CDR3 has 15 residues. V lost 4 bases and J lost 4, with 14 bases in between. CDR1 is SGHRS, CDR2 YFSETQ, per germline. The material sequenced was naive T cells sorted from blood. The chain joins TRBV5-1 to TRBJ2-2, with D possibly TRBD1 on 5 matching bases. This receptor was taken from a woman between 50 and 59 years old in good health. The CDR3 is CASSLTVLATGELFF. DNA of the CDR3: TGCGCCAGCAGCCTGACAGTTTTGGCCACCGGGGAGCTGTTTTTT.